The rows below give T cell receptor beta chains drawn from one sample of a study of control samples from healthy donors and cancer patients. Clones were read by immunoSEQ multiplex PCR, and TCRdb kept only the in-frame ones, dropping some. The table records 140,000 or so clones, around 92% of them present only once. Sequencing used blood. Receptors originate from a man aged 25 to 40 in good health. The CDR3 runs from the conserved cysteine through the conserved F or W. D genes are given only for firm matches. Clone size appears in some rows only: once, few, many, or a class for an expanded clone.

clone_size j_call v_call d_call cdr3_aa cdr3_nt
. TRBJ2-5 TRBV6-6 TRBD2 CASSYRSGGETQYF TGTGCCAGCAGTTACCGTTCGGGAGGGGAGACCCAGTACTTC
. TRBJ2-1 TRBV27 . CASSLEFHVGVYNEQFF TGTGCCAGCAGTTTAGAGTTCCATGTCGGGGTTTACAATGAGCAGTTCTTC
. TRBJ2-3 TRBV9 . CASSVGVSLSTDTQYF TGTGCCAGCAGCGTAGGGGTTAGCCTCAGTACAGATACGCAGTATTTT
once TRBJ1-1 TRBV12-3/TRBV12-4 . CASRTRSTEAFF TGTGCCAGCAGAACTAGGAGCACTGAAGCTTTCTTT
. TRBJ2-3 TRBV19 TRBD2 CASSQRGGTNSDTQYF TGTGCCAGTAGCCAAAGGGGAGGGACTAATTCGGATACGCAGTATTTT
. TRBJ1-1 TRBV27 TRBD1 CASSLSGRGHTEAFF TGTGCCAGCAGTTTATCGGGCAGGGGGCATACTGAAGCTTTCTTT
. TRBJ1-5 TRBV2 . CASSEGGRAQPQHF TGTGCCAGCAGTGAAGGTGGGAGGGCACAGCCCCAGCATTTT
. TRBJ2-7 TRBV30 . CAWSDGGLYEQYF TGTGCCTGGAGTGACGGGGGCCTCTACGAGCAGTACTTC
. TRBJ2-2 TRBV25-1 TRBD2 CATTSGRDTGELFF TGTGCCACCACTAGCGGGAGGGACACCGGGGAGCTGTTTTTT
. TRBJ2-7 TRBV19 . CASSMGTSYEQYF TGTGCCAGTAGTATGGGGACCTCCTACGAGCAGTACTTC
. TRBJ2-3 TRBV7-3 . CASSLNTITDTQYF TGTGCCAGCAGCTTAAATACGATCACGGATACGCAGTATTTT
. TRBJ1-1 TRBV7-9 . CASSLWGGVNTEAFF TGTGCCAGCAGCTTATGGGGAGGAGTGAACACTGAAGCTTTCTTT
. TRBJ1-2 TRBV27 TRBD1 CASSFSGGYGYTF TGTGCCAGCAGTTTCTCAGGGGGCTATGGCTACACCTTC
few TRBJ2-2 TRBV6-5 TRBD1 CASRGDSGYPGELFF TGTGCCAGCAGAGGGGACAGTGGGTACCCCGGGGAGCTGTTTTTT
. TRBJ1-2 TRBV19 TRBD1 CASSIRGQGGYGYTF TGTGCCAGTAGTATCCGGGGACAGGGAGGATATGGCTACACCTTC
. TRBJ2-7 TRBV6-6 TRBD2 CASSLGLAGGDSYEQYF TGTGCCAGCAGTCTGGGACTAGCGGGGGGTGATTCCTACGAGCAGTACTTC
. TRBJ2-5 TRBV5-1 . CASLRGTTESGTQYF TGCGCCAGCCTAAGGGGGACTACGGAATCTGGGACCCAGTACTTC
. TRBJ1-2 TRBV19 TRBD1 CASSPRDRGGYGYTF TGTGCCAGTAGTCCCCGGGACAGGGGTGGCTATGGCTACACCTTC
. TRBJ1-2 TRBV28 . CASSIGGAHYGYTF TGTGCCAGCAGTATCGGGGGGGCACACTATGGCTACACCTTC
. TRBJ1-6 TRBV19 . CATHQIRIWDSPLHF TGTGCCACTCATCAGATCCGAATATGGGATTCACCCCTCCACTTT
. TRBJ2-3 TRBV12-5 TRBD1 CASGRGQGALDTQYF TGTGCTAGTGGCAGGGGACAGGGGGCATTAGATACGCAGTATTTT
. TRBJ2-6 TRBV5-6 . CASSLGEVRRSGANVLTF TGTGCCAGCAGCTTGGGTGAGGTTAGAAGGTCTGGGGCCAACGTCCTGACTTTC
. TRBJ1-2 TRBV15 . CATSRELRASNYGYTF TGTGCCACCAGCAGAGAATTAAGGGCGTCTAACTATGGCTACACCTTC
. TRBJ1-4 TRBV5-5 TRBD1 CASSLHSRGQGIWGLFF TGTGCCAGCAGCTTACACTCGAGGGGACAGGGAATTTGGGGACTGTTTTTT
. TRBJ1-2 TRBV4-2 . CASSQGITGSGSNYGYTF TGTGCCAGCAGCCAAGGGATAACAGGATCAGGATCTAACTATGGCTACACCTTC
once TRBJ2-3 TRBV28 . CASSLRTETDTQYF TGTGCCAGCAGTCTCAGGACTGAAACAGATACGCAGTATTTT
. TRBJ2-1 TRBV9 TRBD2 CASSVYKRGGPPEQFF TGTGCCAGCAGCGTATACAAGCGGGGGGGCCCCCCCGAGCAGTTCTTC
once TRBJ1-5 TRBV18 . CASSTMGGNQPQHF TGTGCCAGCTCCACGATGGGAGGCAATCAGCCCCAGCATTTT
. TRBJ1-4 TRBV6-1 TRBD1 CASSEDTGTGVEKLFF TGTGCCAGCAGTGAAGATACCGGGACAGGGGTTGAAAAACTGTTTTTT
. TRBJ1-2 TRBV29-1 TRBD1 CSVDRDRDYTF TGCAGCGTTGATAGGGACAGGGACTACACCTTC
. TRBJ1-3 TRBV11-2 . CASSLENSGGNTIYF TGTGCCAGCAGCTTAGAGAACAGCGGGGGAAACACCATATATTTT
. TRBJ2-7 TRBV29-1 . CSVGWGGPYEQYF TGCAGCGTTGGGTGGGGTGGCCCCTACGAGCAGTACTTC
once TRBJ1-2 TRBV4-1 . CASSQDPSGYTF TGCGCCAGCAGCCAAGATCCCAGTGGCTACACCTTC
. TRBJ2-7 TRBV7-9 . CASSHGTNYEQYF TGTGCCAGCAGCCACGGGACGAACTACGAGCAGTACTTC
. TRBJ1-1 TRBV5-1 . CASTLSLESEAFF TGCGCCAGCACCCTCTCGTTGGAGTCTGAAGCTTTCTTT
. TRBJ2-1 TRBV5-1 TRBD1 CASSVDRGIYNEQFF TGCGCCAGCAGCGTGGACAGGGGAATTTACAATGAGCAGTTCTTC
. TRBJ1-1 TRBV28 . CASSLGGLNTEAFF TGTGCCAGCAGTCTAGGGGGGTTGAACACTGAAGCTTTCTTT
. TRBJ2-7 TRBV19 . CASTPVGSYEQYF TGTGCCAGTACCCCCGTCGGAAGCTACGAGCAGTACTTC
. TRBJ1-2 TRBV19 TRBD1 CASSISRDRGRNYGYTF TGTGCCAGTAGTATATCCCGGGACAGGGGGCGAAACTATGGCTACACCTTC
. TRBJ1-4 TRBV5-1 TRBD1 CASSSHKQGATNEKLFF TGCGCCAGCAGCTCGCATAAACAGGGGGCAACTAATGAAAAACTGTTTTTT
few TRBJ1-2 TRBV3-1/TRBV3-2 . CASSQGTVFNYGYTF TGTGCCAGCAGCCAAGGGACAGTATTTAACTATGGCTACACCTTC